The clone carrying this TCR beta chain was observed at least ten times. Its matching antigen is unknown. Trimming removed 0 bases from V and 7 bases from J, with 12 bases in between. The CDR3 has 15 residues. Germline CDR1 is MDHEN and CDR2 is SYDVKM. Study processing details: The authors used CDR3 differences across clinicopathological groups to build a distant-metastasis classifier for papillary thyroid cancer. Via MiXCR, TCRdb re-called the PCR reads. Clone size and V and J calls follow TCRdb, not the original study. The sample consists of 50,000 to 60,000 clones, around a sixth of them appearing once. Thyroid surgery was performed in patients who had received no treatment beforehand. The data stem from a study of metastatic and nonmetastatic thyroid tumors. Study-wide context: The comparison covered peripheral blood and tumor or nodule tissue in malignant and benign thyroid patients.

Study conclusions and caveats: Significantly higher TCR beta diversity was reportedly seen in malignant thyroid tumors than benign nodules, in blood and tumor.

Sample: blood. This TCR derives from a female donor with papillary thyroid cancer or a benign thyroid nodule (not recorded which). Some clones in this sample may be carry-over from other donors' samples. The chain carries TRBV28 and TRBJ1-4, with D uncertain. The CDR3 is CASSLWGSELEKLFF. The CDR3 coding sequence is TGTGCCAGCAGTTTATGGGGGTCAGAACTTGAAAAACTGTTTTTT.